The 27 T cell receptor beta chains in this list originate from one sample, sequenced in a study of T cell repertoires in cytomegalovirus infection. One entry per CDR3 protein, called by TCRdb with MiXCR from the reads. The repertoire has fewer than 700,000 distinct CDR3 sequences, 24% of them found once; the top ten carry around 7.6%. The sample comprised CD8+ T cells from PBMCs. The source is a human donor in good health (CMV status not recorded). Some clones in this sample may be carry-over from other donors' samples.

This clonotype has a handful of counts. V is TRBV5-5 and J is TRBJ2-1; D is perhaps TRBD1 (6 bases). V was pared by 6 bases and J by 8 bases, with 21 bases between. CDR3 length: 15 amino acids. Germline V gene lookup returns CDR1 SGHKS and CDR2 YYEKEE (reference sequence). CDR3 loop: CASNVPDQGTDEQFF. The DNA of the CDR3 is TGTGCCAGCAACGTACCCGACCAGGGGACCGATGAGCAGTTCTTC.

This clonotype was seen at least ten times. V and J are TRBV2 and TRBJ2-1, with D perhaps being TRBD1 or TRBD2 (6 bases each). CDR3 length equals 15 residues. CDR1 and CDR2 (germline): SNHLY, FYNNEI. Deletions cut 6 bases from V and 1 base from J, with 13 bases between. The chain's CDR3 is CASSGGDSSYNEQFF. The DNA for the CDR3 is TGTGCCAGCAGCGGGGGCGACTCATCCTACAATGAGCAGTTCTTC.

V is TRBV7-3 and J is TRBJ2-1; the match to TRBD2 covers 15 bases. The V and J ends lost 5 bases and 7 bases, in that order; junction bases with no gene match: 3. This CDR3 is 15 amino acids long. Looked up from germline, CDR1 is SGHTA and CDR2 is FQGTGA. The CDR3 reads CASSRTSGGANEQFF. The CDR3 DNA reads as TGTGCCAGCAGCCGGACTAGCGGGGGGGCTAATGAGCAGTTCTTC.

The CDR3 spells CSVSGARGQYF. CDR3 coding DNA: TGCAGCGTGAGCGGGGCTCGTGGGCAGTACTTC. The chain recombines TRBV29-1 with TRBJ2-7; TRBD2 matches 7 bases. Germline assignment: CDR1 SQVTM and CDR2 ANQGSEA. V was clipped by 6 bases and J by 9 bases; unmatched bases: 8. The CDR3 runs to 11 residues.

This clonotype was observed a few times. The V call is TRBV6-2 or TRBV6-3, the J call TRBJ2-7; 10 nucleotides agree with TRBD1. Germline values: CDR1 MNHEY, CDR2 SVGEGT. V lost 0 bases to trimming and J lost 5 bases; unmatched junction nucleotides: 4. The CDR3 contains 15 residues. As DNA, the CDR3 is TGTGCCAGCAGTTACTCGACCGGGACAGGGGACGAGCAGTACGTC. Translating gives CASSYSTGTGDEQYV.

The rearrangement links TRBV13 to TRBJ1-1; D is unresolved. Germline V lookup: CDR1 PRHDT, CDR2 FYEKMQ (reference sequence). Trimming removed 3 bases from V and 3 bases from J, with 14 bases in between. The CDR3 is 15 residues long. Here the CDR3 reads CASSLVRRPDTEAFF. DNA of the CDR3: TGTGCCAGCAGCTTGGTCCGACGGCCGGACACTGAAGCTTTCTTT.

This clonotype was found many times. This sequence joins TRBV6-5 and TRBJ2-1; 7 bases line up with TRBD2. Germline assignment: CDR1 MNHEY and CDR2 SVGAGI. The CDR3 runs to 13 residues. The V segment lost 4 bases and the J segment 10 bases; nucleotides outside the gene matches: 7. The CDR3 DNA follows: TGTGCCAGCAGTTTGTACGGGGGGTCCGAGCAGTTCTTC. Protein product: CASSLYGGSEQFF.

The rearrangement links TRBV5-6 to TRBJ2-2; the D is unclear. Trimming removed 4 bases at V and 1 base at J, with 11 bases between. Looked up from germline, CDR1 is SGHDT and CDR2 is YYEEEE. The CDR3 is made up of 15 amino acids. CDR3 loop: CASSIYSWNTGELFF. As DNA, the CDR3 is TGTGCCAGCAGCATCTACAGCTGGAACACCGGGGAGCTGTTTTTT.

The J gene is TRBJ2-7, the V gene TRBV5-5; 9 nucleotides agree with TRBD1. CDR3 length: 14 residues. J lost 5 bases, V lost 6 bases, and 9 bases had no gene match. The germline CDR1 and CDR2 sequences are SGHKS and YYEKEE (reference sequence). CDR3 sequence reads: CASTPGQGINEQYF. In DNA, the CDR3 is TGTGCCAGCACCCCCGGACAGGGGATCAACGAGCAGTACTTC.

This chain links TRBV6-2 or TRBV6-3 with TRBJ2-5; 9 positions match TRBD2. The CDR3 totals 13 residues. J lost 4 bases, V lost 7 bases, and 4 bases had no gene match. Germline V gene sequence: CDR1 MNHEY, CDR2 SVGEGT. CDR3 sequence reads: CASTQAGGETQYF. CDR3 bases: TGTGCCAGCACTCAAGCGGGGGGAGAGACCCAGTACTTC.

This clonotype showed up just a few times. This chain uses TRBV13 with TRBJ2-7, with D possibly being TRBD1 (6 bases). The V and J ends lost 3 bases and 0 bases respectively, with 12 bases between them. There are 15 residues in the CDR3. Germline loops: CDR1 PRHDT, CDR2 FYEKMQ (reference sequence). In DNA, the CDR3 is TGTGCCAGCAGCTTGACAGGCCAGAACTCCTACGAGCAGTACGTC. Its protein product is CASSLTGQNSYEQYV.

The gene calls are TRBV27 and TRBJ1-1; possibly TRBD1 for D (6 bases). CDR3 length equals 14 residues. Germline V gene sequence: CDR1 MNHEY, CDR2 SMNVEV (reference sequence). Trimming cost V 7 bases and J 3 bases, with 15 bases left between them. The CDR3 loop reads CASTLTGGDTEAFF. In DNA, the CDR3 is TGTGCCAGCACCCTGACAGGTGGTGACACTGAAGCTTTCTTT.

This clonotype turned up a few times. V and J are TRBV29-1 and TRBJ2-7, with a weak D call TRBD2 (6 bases). Trimming removed 6 bases at V and 7 bases at J, with 28 bases between. This CDR3 has 16 residues. CDR1 is SQVTM, CDR2 ANQGSEA, per germline. The CDR3 region is CSVEGRKGRFPGEQYF. CDR3 sequence (DNA): TGCAGCGTGGAGGGCCGAAAAGGGCGCTTCCCGGGTGAGCAGTACTTC.

This clonotype has a count of ten or more. The J gene is TRBJ1-2, the V gene TRBV7-8; D is perhaps TRBD1 (5 bases). V was clipped by 1 base and J by 4 bases, with 16 bases between them. This CDR3 is 16 amino acids long. From germline, CDR1 is SGHVS and CDR2 FQNEAQ. Written as DNA, the CDR3 is TGTGCCAGCAGCTTAGACCCAGGGAATGGCCTCTATGGCTACACCTTC. It yields the protein CASSLDPGNGLYGYTF.

This clonotype was observed a few times. The chain has TRBV7-9 and TRBJ1-2, with TRBD1 identical over 7 bases. This CDR3 spans 16 amino acids. V shed 8 bases, J shed 1 base, and the junction held 13 bases outside the gene matches. The V gene's germline CDR1 is SEHNR and CDR2 FQNEAQ (reference sequence). The CDR3, as DNA: TGTGCCAGCTCCCCCCCCCACCGGGACAGTAACTATGGCTACACCTTC. Translating it yields CASSPPHRDSNYGYTF. Drawing the rest from reference TRBV7-9 and TRBJ1-2, the complete variable domain is DTGVSQNPRHKITKRGQNVTFRCDPISEHNRLYWYRQTLGQGPEFLTYFQNEAQLEKSRLLSDRFSAERPKGSFSTLEIQRTEQGDSAMYLCASSPPHRDSNYGYTFGSGTRLTVV.

Regarding this clonotype: A much larger clone is a single base away; this may be a read error. V gene TRBV7-2 combines with J gene TRBJ2-5, with D maybe TRBD1 (5 bases). Germline values: CDR1 SGHTA, CDR2 FQGNSA. With 4 bases removed from V and 2 bases from J, the gap between germline ends came to 11 bases. This CDR3 comprises 14 residues. The CDR3 DNA reads as TGTGCCAGCAGCTCGGCAGGGCGGCAAGAGACCCAGTACTTC. Its translation: CASSSAGRQETQYF.

This clonotype occurred many times. The chain is built from TRBV7-2 and TRBJ1-1; D may be TRBD1 (6 bases). This CDR3 comprises 15 residues. Trimming left V 5 bases short and J 2 bases short, with 15 bases between. From germline, CDR1 is SGHTA and CDR2 FQGNSA. CDR3 nucleotides: TGTGCCAGCAGCCGAGGGGTCAGGGGTAACACTGAAGCTTTCTTT. Encoded protein: CASSRGVRGNTEAFF.

This clonotype was recorded a few times. Written as DNA, the CDR3 is TGTGCCACCAGCCTCCGGCCTGAAAGAAATGAAAAACTGTTTTTT. Residues: CATSLRPERNEKLFF. The V call is TRBV15, the J call TRBJ1-4; D is unresolved. CDR1 and CDR2 (germline): LNHNV, YYDKDF (reference sequence). The CDR3 spans 15 residues. The V end lost 5 bases, the J end lost 5 bases, and 15 bases lay between the germline ends.

V gene TRBV7-4 combines with J gene TRBJ2-6; D remains unclear. Trimming cost V 7 bases and J 4 bases, with 11 bases left between them. The germline CDR1 and CDR2 sequences are SGHVT and SQSDAQ. The CDR3 sequence is 14 residues long. CDR3 loop: CASIPPVGANVLTF. The CDR3 nucleotides read TGTGCCAGCATCCCCCCGGTAGGGGCCAACGTCCTGACTTTC.

Notes on this clonotype: One junction end does not reproduce the germline sequence, and a read error may be involved. The genes are TRBV29-1 and TRBJ2-2; 12 bases match TRBD1. The germline V gene has CDR1 SQVTM and CDR2 ANQGSEA. The CDR3 extends over 16 amino acids. CDR3 protein: CSVQLRDRGLTGVLFF. Written as DNA, the CDR3 is TGCAGCGTCCAACTCCGGGACAGGGGGCTCACCGGGGTGCTGTTTTTT.

This clonotype was seen a handful of times. The gene calls are TRBV6-2 or TRBV6-3 and TRBJ2-1; TRBD1 matches 9 bases. The CDR3 runs 16 residues. Germline loops: CDR1 MNHEY, CDR2 SVGEGT. The V gene end was trimmed by 5 bases and the J gene end by 4 bases; junction bases not matched to a gene: 9. The CDR3 is CASSKPPGQGYNEQFF. CDR3 DNA sequence: TGTGCCAGCAGTAAGCCTCCGGGACAGGGTTACAATGAGCAGTTCTTC.

The chain couples TRBV7-4 to TRBJ2-4; TRBD2 matches 7 bases. V lost 5 bases and J lost 9; bases outside the gene matches: 4. Germline CDR1 and CDR2: SGHVT and SQSDAQ. The CDR3 has 12 amino acids. The CDR3 here is CASSRAGRIQYF. DNA of the CDR3: TGTGCCAGCAGCCGAGCGGGGCGCATTCAGTACTTC. Complete variable domain (other parts from reference TRBV7-4 and TRBJ2-4): GAGVSQSPRYKVAKRGRDVALRCDSISGHVTLYWYRQTLGQGSEVLTYSQSDAQRDKSGRPSGRFSAERPERSVSTLKIQRTEQGDSAVYLCASSRAGRIQYFGAGTRLSVL.

This chain connects TRBV29-1 to TRBJ1-2, with a possible D match to TRBD1 (5 bases). Germline values: CDR1 SQVTM, CDR2 ANQGSEA. Trimming left V 4 bases short and J 1 base short, with 19 bases between. CDR3 length: 16 amino acids. The CDR3 loop reads CSVVGRWSGLNYGYTF. In DNA form, the CDR3 reads TGCAGCGTTGTGGGGAGGTGGTCAGGGCTTAACTATGGCTACACCTTC.

This clonotype has only one observation. V usage is TRBV6-6 and J usage is TRBJ1-5, with 7 positions matching TRBD1. The J call may be wrong; the DNA end is better matched by TRBJ2-3. Germline assignment: CDR1 MNHNY and CDR2 SVGAGI (reference sequence). The CDR3 is made up of 15 amino acids. Written as DNA, the CDR3 is TGTGCCAGCAGAACCGGGACAGATAGCAATCAGCCCCAGTATTTT. Translated, it gives CASRTGTDSNQPQYF.

The CDR3 protein is CASSGNNEQFF. The CDR3 DNA is TGTGCCAGCTCCGGGAACAATGAGCAGTTCTTC. The rearrangement uses TRBV6-2 or TRBV6-3 and TRBJ2-1; tentatively, D is TRBD2 (5 bases). Germline values: CDR1 MNHEY, CDR2 SVGEGT. The CDR3 has 11 amino acids. Deletions cut 8 bases from V and 5 bases from J, with 7 bases between.

In its sample, this clonotype was seen many times. The chain uses TRBV7-9 and TRBJ2-2, with D possibly matching TRBD1 (5 bases). CDR1 is SEHNR and CDR2 is FQNEAQ in the germline V gene (reference sequence). V lost 3 bases, J lost 1 base, and 6 bases lay in between. This CDR3 contains 14 residues. The CDR3 DNA follows: TGTGCCAGCAGCTTCGGACAGAACACCGGGGAGCTGTTTTTT. This encodes CASSFGQNTGELFF.

This clonotype was counted a single time. V and J are TRBV6-2 or TRBV6-3 and TRBJ2-7; tentatively, D is TRBD1 (6 bases). V was cut by 0 bases and J by 3 bases, with 15 bases left in between. The CDR3 has 16 amino acids. Germline CDR1 reads MNHEY; CDR2 reads SVGEGT. CDR3 region: CASSYSTGTWDYEQYV. In DNA form, the CDR3 reads TGTGCCAGCAGTTACTCGACCGGGACATGGGACTACGAGCAGTACGTC.